This T cell receptor (beta chain) stems from a study of T cell changes during pregnancy in multiple sclerosis. TCRdb's copy holds only in-frame clones and misses some; the assay was immunoSEQ multiplex PCR. The sample contains tens of thousands of clones, 94% of which appear only once. The receptor comes from a female donor in good health, enrolled as a control in a pregnancy study. The sequences come from peripheral blood, collected after pregnancy.

The CDR3 sequence: CASRGQPNQPQHF. As DNA, the CDR3 is TGTGCCAGCAGGGGGCAGCCTAATCAGCCCCAGCATTTT. This chain connects TRBV6-5 to TRBJ1-5; TRBD1 might be the D (5 bases). Germline V lookup: CDR1 MNHEY, CDR2 SVGAGI. The CDR3 totals 13 residues. V was clipped by 6 bases and J by 4 bases, with 10 bases between them.